This T cell receptor (beta chain) was documented in a study of T cell repertoires in cytomegalovirus infection. Study overall: Through public TCR beta signatures, both CMV infection and matching HLA type were indicated. Study results and caveats: HLA-C-restricted CMV-specific TCR beta clonotypes prevailed in the ex vivo response.

TCRdb re-called the reads with MiXCR, one entry per CDR3 protein. In the table there are over 200,000 distinct CDR3 sequences, 12% to 15% of which are singletons. About this clonotype itself: The antigen remains undetermined.

This CDR3 has 15 amino acids. Trimming cost V 7 bases and J 1 base; bases outside gene matches: 6. In germline, CDR1 is LNHDA, CDR2 SQIVND (reference sequence). This receptor was taken from a human donor in good health (CMV status not recorded). Some clones in this sample may be carry-over from other donors' samples. J is TRBJ1-5 and V is TRBV19; 8 nucleotides match TRBD1. Sample: PBMCs. The CDR3 region has the DNA TGTGCCAGTACCCTCCAGGGGGCCAGCAATCAGCCCCAGCATTTT. This translates into CASTLQGASNQPQHF. Full variable domain (rest looked up from reference TRBV19 and TRBJ1-5): DGGITQSPKYLFRKEGQNVTLSCEQNLNHDAMYWYRQDPGQGLRLIYYSQIVNDFQKGDIAEGYSVSREKKESFPLTVTSAQKNPTAFYLCASTLQGASNQPQHFGDGTRLSIL.